The 14 T cell receptor beta chains below come from one sample, sequenced in a study of control samples from healthy donors and cancer patients. Using immunoSEQ multiplex PCR, the repertoire was profiled, and TCRdb retains in-frame clones only, with some absent. This table has roughly 120,000 clones, around 91% appearing once. Material for sequencing was PBMCs. The receptors here all came from a woman between 50 and 59 years old with colorectal cancer.

This sequence joins TRBV5-1 and TRBJ1-2; D may be TRBD1 (6 bases). This CDR3 is built from 17 residues. Looked up from germline, CDR1 is SGHRS and CDR2 is YFSETQ. Trimming left V 2 bases short and J 4 bases short, with 21 bases between. The CDR3 is CASSFSYGQTETYGYTF. In DNA, the CDR3 is TGCGCCAGCAGCTTCTCTTATGGACAGACCGAGACCTATGGCTACACCTTC.

In its sample, this clone was seen once. The J gene is TRBJ2-1, the V gene TRBV2, with 8 bases fitting TRBD1. Germline V CDR1 and CDR2: SNHLY, FYNNEI. This CDR3 has 15 amino acids. Trimming at V came to 6 bases and at J to 7 bases, leaving 11 bases not matched to a gene. The CDR3 sequence is CASRIARTGMNEQFF. In DNA form, the CDR3 reads TGTGCCAGCAGGATAGCCCGGACAGGGATGAATGAGCAGTTCTTC. The complete variable domain, with remaining parts taken from reference TRBV2 and TRBJ2-1, reads EPEVTQTPSHQVTQMGQEVILRCVPISNHLYFYWYRQILGQKVEFLVSFYNNEISEKSEIFDDQFSVERPDGSNFTLKIRSTKLEDSAMYFCASRIARTGMNEQFFGPGTRLTVL.

The V gene is TRBV7-3, the J gene TRBJ2-1; D is ambiguous. Germline V lookup: CDR1 SGHTA, CDR2 FQGTGA. The CDR3 sequence is 13 residues long. Trimming took off 5 bases at V and 3 bases at J, with 8 bases between the two ends. CDR3 DNA: TGTGCCAGCAGCCCGGGCGTCTACAATGAGCAGTTCTTC. Residues: CASSPGVYNEQFF.

The chain links TRBV25-1 to TRBJ2-7, with D tentatively TRBD2 (5 bases). Germline CDR1 reads MGHDK; CDR2 reads SYGVNS. The V end was cut by 2 bases, the J end by 0 bases, with 8 bases between. The CDR3 runs to 14 residues. The CDR3 DNA is TGTGCCAGCAGTGAAGAAGGGAGCTCCTACGAGCAGTACTTC. Its protein is CASSEEGSSYEQYF.

V and J are TRBV4-1 and TRBJ1-1; 7 bases map to TRBD1. V was pared by 1 base and J by 6 bases, with 11 bases of the junction left unmatched. From germline, CDR1 is MGHRA and CDR2 YSYEKL. The CDR3 contains 16 residues. The CDR3 loop reads CASSQVGAGGKAEAFF. CDR3 bases: TGCGCCAGCAGCCAAGTCGGGGCAGGGGGAAAAGCTGAAGCTTTCTTT.

The V gene is TRBV7-9, the J gene TRBJ2-2, with D possibly being TRBD1 or TRBD2 (5 bases each). Per the germline V gene, CDR1 is SEHNR and CDR2 is FQNEAQ (reference sequence). This CDR3 is built from 15 residues. The V and J ends lost 4 bases and 5 bases respectively, with 14 bases between them. CDR3 amino acids: CASSWAGRVTGELFF. The CDR3 DNA reads TGTGCCAGCAGCTGGGCGGGCAGGGTTACCGGGGAGCTGTTTTTT.

The chain employs TRBV27 and TRBJ1-6; D possibly corresponds to TRBD1 (5 bases). Germline V CDR1 and CDR2: MNHEY, SMNVEV (reference sequence). Trimming cost V 5 bases and J 7 bases, with 9 bases left between them. The CDR3 runs to 13 residues. CDR3 nucleotide sequence: TGTGCCAGCAGTCTGGGGGTAAATTCACCCCTCCACTTT. The encoded protein is CASSLGVNSPLHF.

This chain uses TRBV30 with TRBJ1-1, with unresolved D. The V end lost 6 bases, the J end lost 5 bases, and 16 bases lay between the germline ends. Germline lookup yields CDR1 GTSNPN and CDR2 SVGIG (reference sequence). There are 13 residues in the CDR3. CDR3 loop: CACSRNRGTEAFF. CDR3 in DNA: TGTGCCTGTTCTCGGAACAGAGGAACTGAAGCTTTCTTT.

The gene calls are TRBV5-6 and TRBJ2-6, with D unresolved. V lost 1 base and J 4 bases, leaving 6 bases between the germline ends. The CDR3 sequence is 14 residues long. Germline CDR1 and CDR2: SGHDT and YYEEEE. CDR3 sequence (DNA): TGTGCCAGCAGCTTGAATGAGGGGGCCAACGTCCTGACTTTC. Residues: CASSLNEGANVLTF.

Written as DNA, the CDR3 is TGTGCCAGCAGCGGCACAGGGTCCTACGAGCAGTACTTC. Its translation is CASSGTGSYEQYF. The rearrangement joins TRBV9 to TRBJ2-7; tentatively, D is TRBD1 (6 bases). CDR3 length equals 13 residues. Germline CDR1 SGDLS, CDR2 YYNGEE. Trimming removed 3 bases at V and 1 base at J, with 8 bases between.

This clone was observed once. V and J are TRBV5-5 and TRBJ2-5; D is uncertain. Trimming took 0 bases from V and 2 from J, leaving 11 bases between them. The germline gives CDR1 SGHKS, CDR2 YYEKEE (reference sequence). The CDR3 loop spans 15 amino acids. The CDR3: CASSLGAITQETQYF. Here the CDR3 DNA reads TGTGCCAGCAGCTTGGGGGCGATTACACAAGAGACCCAGTACTTC. The whole variable domain, filled in from reference TRBV5-5 and TRBJ2-5, reads DAGVTQSPTHLIKTRGQQVTLRCSPISGHKSVSWYQQVLGQGPQFIFQYYEKEERGRGNFPDRFSARQFPNYSSELNVNALLLGDSALYLCASSLGAITQETQYFGPGTRLLVL.

The V gene is TRBV12-5, the J gene TRBJ1-1; TRBD1 aligns across 8 bases. Germline trimming cut 6 bases from V and 4 bases from J; bases unmatched to any gene: 7. Germline V gene sequence: CDR1 LGHNT, CDR2 FRNRAP. The CDR3 sequence is 14 residues long. DNA of the CDR3: TGTGCTAGTGGCCCCGGACAGGGCGGCACTGAAGCTTTCTTT. Amino acids: CASGPGQGGTEAFF.

This clone was observed a few times. The genes are TRBV5-8 and TRBJ2-6; TRBD1 aligns across 7 bases. V lost 0 bases to trimming and J lost 2 bases; unmatched junction nucleotides: 8. This CDR3 contains 18 residues. Germline V CDR1 and CDR2: SGHTS, YDEGEE. CDR3 bases: TGTGCCAGCAGCTTGGAGGGGACGACAGGGACTGGGGCCAACGTCCTGACTTTC. It codes for CASSLEGTTGTGANVLTF.

This sequence joins TRBV10-3 and TRBJ2-5; D remains ambiguous. In germline, CDR1 is ENHRY, CDR2 SYGVKD. The CDR3 covers 12 residues. V lost 6 bases and J 4 bases, leaving 9 bases between the germline ends. The CDR3 sequence is CAISGTGETQYF. The CDR3, as DNA: TGTGCCATCAGCGGCACGGGAGAGACCCAGTACTTC.